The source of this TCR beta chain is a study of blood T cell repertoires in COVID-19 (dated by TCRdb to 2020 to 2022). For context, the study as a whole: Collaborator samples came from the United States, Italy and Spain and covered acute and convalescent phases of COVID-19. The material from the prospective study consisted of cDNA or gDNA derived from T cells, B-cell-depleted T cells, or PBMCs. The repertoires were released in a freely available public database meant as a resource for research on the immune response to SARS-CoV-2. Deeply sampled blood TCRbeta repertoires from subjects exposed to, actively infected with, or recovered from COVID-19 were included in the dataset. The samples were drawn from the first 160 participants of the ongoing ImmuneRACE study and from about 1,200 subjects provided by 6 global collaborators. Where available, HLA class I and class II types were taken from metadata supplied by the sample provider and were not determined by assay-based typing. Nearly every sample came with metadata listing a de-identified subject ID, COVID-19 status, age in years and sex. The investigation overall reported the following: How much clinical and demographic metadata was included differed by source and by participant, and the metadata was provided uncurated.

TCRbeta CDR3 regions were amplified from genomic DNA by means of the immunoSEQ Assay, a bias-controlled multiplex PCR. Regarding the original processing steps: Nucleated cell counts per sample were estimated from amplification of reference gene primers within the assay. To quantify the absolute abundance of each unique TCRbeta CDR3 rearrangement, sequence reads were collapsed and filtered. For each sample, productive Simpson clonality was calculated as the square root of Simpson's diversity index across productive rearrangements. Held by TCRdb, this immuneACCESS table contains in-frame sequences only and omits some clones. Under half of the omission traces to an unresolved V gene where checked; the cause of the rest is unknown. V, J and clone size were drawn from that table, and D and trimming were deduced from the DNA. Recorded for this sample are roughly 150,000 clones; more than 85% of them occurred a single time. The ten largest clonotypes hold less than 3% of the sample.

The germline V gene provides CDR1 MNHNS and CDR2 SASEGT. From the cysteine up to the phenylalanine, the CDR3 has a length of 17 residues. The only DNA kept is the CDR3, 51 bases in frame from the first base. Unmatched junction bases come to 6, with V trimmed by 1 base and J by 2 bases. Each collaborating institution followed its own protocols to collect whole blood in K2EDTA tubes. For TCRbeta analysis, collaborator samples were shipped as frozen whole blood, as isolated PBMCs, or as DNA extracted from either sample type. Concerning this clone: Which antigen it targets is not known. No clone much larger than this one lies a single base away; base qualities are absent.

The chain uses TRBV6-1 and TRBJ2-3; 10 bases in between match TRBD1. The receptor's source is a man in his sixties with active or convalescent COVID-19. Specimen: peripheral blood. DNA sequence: TGTGCCAGCAGTGAAGATAGACAGGGGGCTTCCACAGATACGCAGTATTTT. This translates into CASSEDRQGASTDTQYF.